Listed here are 21 T cell receptor beta chains from one sample, sequenced in a study of blood T cell repertoires in COVID-19. Profiled with immunoSEQ multiplex PCR; TCRdb holds only in-frame clones, not every one. The table has roughly 200,000 clones, about 83% seen once. Specimen: peripheral blood. These receptors all come from a person between 70 and 80 years old with COVID-19, enrolled during active disease.

The V gene is TRBV28, the J gene TRBJ1-1; 7 nucleotides align to TRBD1. Germline assignment: CDR1 MDHEN and CDR2 SYDVKM. The CDR3 is made up of 14 amino acids. The J segment lost 1 base and the V segment lost 6 bases, leaving 5 bases of the junction unmatched. CDR3 region: CASSHRGENTEAFF. The DNA of the CDR3 is TGTGCCAGCAGCCACAGGGGCGAGAACACTGAAGCTTTCTTT. Drawing the rest from reference TRBV28 and TRBJ1-1, the complete variable domain is DVKVTQSSRYLVKRTGEKVFLECVQDMDHENMFWYRQDPGLGLRLIYFSYDVKMKEKGDIPEGYSVSREKKERFSLILESASTNQTSMYLCASSHRGENTEAFFGQGTRLTVV.

The chain employs TRBV28 and TRBJ2-5; 9 bases map to TRBD2. The CDR3 runs to 18 residues. With 3 bases clipped from V and 2 bases from J, the junction kept 13 bases outside the gene matches. Germline V gene lookup returns CDR1 MDHEN and CDR2 SYDVKM. The CDR3 is CASSFLRGGPNPQETQYF. The CDR3 coding sequence is TGTGCCAGCAGTTTTTTGCGGGGGGGCCCGAACCCACAAGAGACCCAGTACTTC. The complete variable domain, with remaining parts taken from reference TRBV28 and TRBJ2-5, reads DVKVTQSSRYLVKRTGEKVFLECVQDMDHENMFWYRQDPGLGLRLIYFSYDVKMKEKGDIPEGYSVSREKKERFSLILESASTNQTSMYLCASSFLRGGPNPQETQYFGPGTRLLVL.

V gene TRBV6-2 or TRBV6-3 combines with J gene TRBJ1-5; the match to TRBD1 covers 9 bases. The CDR3 is made up of 14 amino acids. Looked up from germline, CDR1 is MNHEY and CDR2 is SVGEGT. Trimming took 5 bases from V and 5 from J; bases not matched to a gene: 4. CDR3 sequence: CASSHDRGYQPQHF. As DNA, the CDR3 is TGTGCCAGCAGTCACGACAGGGGGTATCAGCCCCAGCATTTT.

This clone was recorded only once. The genes are TRBV10-3 and TRBJ2-1; 7 nucleotides line up with TRBD1. The CDR3 length is 15 residues. Germline CDR1 reads ENHRY; CDR2 reads SYGVKD. Unmatched junction bases numbered 11, after V lost 7 bases and J lost 5 bases. CDR3 sequence: CAITATDRTNNEQFF. CDR3 nucleotide sequence: TGTGCCATCACCGCTACGGACAGGACCAACAATGAGCAGTTCTTC.

This sequence joins TRBV6-5 and TRBJ1-6; possibly TRBD1 for D (6 bases). Per the germline V gene, CDR1 is MNHEY and CDR2 is SVGAGI. The CDR3 loop spans 14 amino acids. The V gene lost 8 bases and the J gene lost 8 bases, with 16 bases spanning the gap. The CDR3 loop reads CASQSGQKDSPLHF. CDR3 bases: TGTGCCAGCCAGTCGGGACAAAAGGATTCACCCCTCCACTTT.

J is TRBJ1-5 and V is TRBV19; 9 nucleotides agree with TRBD1. CDR3 length: 19 amino acids. CDR1 and CDR2 from the germline V gene are LNHDA and SQIVND (reference sequence). V shed 3 bases and J 5 bases; nucleotides not matched to a gene: 17. Here the CDR3 reads CASSIAWGPGQGSDQPQHF. CDR3 nucleotide sequence: TGTGCCAGTAGTATTGCGTGGGGCCCGGGACAGGGCTCAGATCAGCCCCAGCATTTT.

The rearrangement joins TRBV20-1 to TRBJ2-7; 10 bases fit TRBD2. CDR1 and CDR2 from the germline V gene are DFQATT and SNEGSKA (reference sequence). This CDR3 contains 11 residues. The CDR3 nucleotides are TGCGCACCGTCTAGCGGGGGCGAGCAGTACTTC. It specifies CAPSSGGEQYF.

In this sample, this clone turned up a few times. The rearrangement links TRBV10-3 to TRBJ2-2, with a tentative D call TRBD1 (5 bases). The length of the CDR3 is 15 residues. Per the germline V gene, CDR1 is ENHRY and CDR2 is SYGVKD. Between the trimmed V and J ends, which lost 3 bases and 4 bases, there was a span of 12 bases. In DNA form, the CDR3 reads TGTGCCATCAGTGATACAGGCTCCCCCACCGGGGAGCTGTTTTTT. This encodes CAISDTGSPTGELFF.

This rearrangement joins TRBV12-3 or TRBV12-4 to TRBJ2-1; D not certain. CDR3 length: 13 residues. With 7 bases removed from V and 5 bases from J, the gap between germline ends came to 12 bases. CDR3 in DNA: TGTGCCAGCACACCTCAGAGGAACAATGAGCAGTTCTTC. Translated, it gives CASTPQRNNEQFF.

The chain carries TRBV5-1 and TRBJ2-7; no clear D. This CDR3 is built from 13 residues. Germline V gives CDR1 SGHRS, CDR2 YFSETQ. Between the trimmed V and J ends, which lost 0 bases and 4 bases, there was a span of 8 bases. Here the CDR3 reads CASSLGMRYEQYF. The CDR3 nucleotides are TGCGCCAGCAGCTTGGGGATGAGGTACGAGCAGTACTTC.

The chain couples TRBV27 to TRBJ2-7; 8 bases line up with TRBD1. Looked up from germline, CDR1 is MNHEY and CDR2 is SMNVEV (reference sequence). This CDR3 region has 14 residues. Unmatched junction bases numbered 12, after V lost 6 bases and J lost 8 bases. This chain's CDR3 is CASRQSGGAIQQYF. The CDR3 DNA sequence: TGTGCCAGCAGGCAATCAGGGGGCGCCATTCAGCAGTACTTC.

The rearrangement links TRBV6-2 or TRBV6-3 to TRBJ1-6; D gene unclear. The CDR3 has 14 residues. From germline, CDR1 is MNHEY and CDR2 SVGEGT. The V and J ends lost 2 bases and 9 bases respectively, with 11 bases between them. This CDR3 reads CASSYGTSASPLHF. In DNA form, the CDR3 reads TGTGCCAGCAGTTACGGCACCAGCGCTTCACCCCTCCACTTT.

This clone appeared a few times. The gene calls are TRBV6-2 or TRBV6-3 and TRBJ1-2; TRBD1 aligns across 7 bases. Germline CDR1 and CDR2: MNHEY and SVGEGT. The CDR3 has 19 residues. Trimming at V came to 0 bases and at J to 6 bases, leaving 19 bases not matched to a gene. For the CDR3, the DNA is TGTGCCAGCAGTTACTCCTCAGTGAGCCGGGACAGACAACTTAATGGCTACACCTTC. Its translation: CASSYSSVSRDRQLNGYTF.

CDR3 residues: CAWMGQGAGYGYTF. CDR3 DNA: TGTGCCTGGATGGGGCAGGGGGCAGGGTATGGCTACACCTTC. The gene calls are TRBV30 and TRBJ1-2; TRBD1 aligns across 8 bases. Germline assignment: CDR1 GTSNPN and CDR2 SVGIG (reference sequence). V was pared by 4 bases and J by 5 bases, with 9 bases of the junction left unmatched. This CDR3 region has 14 residues.

The chain is built from TRBV7-2 and TRBJ2-3, with 10 bases identical to TRBD2. Trimming cost V 0 bases and J 7 bases; bases outside gene matches: 7. This CDR3 contains 16 residues. The germline V gene has CDR1 SGHTA and CDR2 FQGNSA. CDR3 loop: CASSLASASGGHTQYF. The CDR3 DNA reads as TGTGCCAGCAGCTTAGCGTCGGCTAGCGGGGGCCATACGCAGTATTTT.

CDR3 DNA sequence: TGCGCCAGCAGCTTGGATCATCCGGGGGTACAAGAGACCCAGTACTTC. Translation: CASSLDHPGVQETQYF. The V call is TRBV5-1, the J call TRBJ2-5, with a tentative D call TRBD2 (6 bases). Germline V lookup: CDR1 SGHRS, CDR2 YFSETQ. There are 16 residues in the CDR3. Trimming took off 0 bases at V and 2 bases at J, with 14 bases between the two ends.

The chain uses TRBV19 and TRBJ1-2; unclear D gene. This CDR3 region has 16 residues. Germline CDR1 reads LNHDA; CDR2 reads SQIVND (reference sequence). Trimming stripped 0 bases from V and 4 bases from J, with 15 bases between. The CDR3 nucleotides are TGTGCCAGTAGTATAGATCCTGGGCCACTCGGCTATGGCTACACCTTC. Encoded protein: CASSIDPGPLGYGYTF. The whole variable domain, filled in from reference TRBV19 and TRBJ1-2, reads DGGITQSPKYLFRKEGQNVTLSCEQNLNHDAMYWYRQDPGQGLRLIYYSQIVNDFQKGDIAEGYSVSREKKESFPLTVTSAQKNPTAFYLCASSIDPGPLGYGYTFGSGTRLTVV.

The chain carries TRBV28 and TRBJ1-2; 8 bases map to TRBD1. Trimming at V came to 3 bases and at J to 4 bases, leaving 4 bases not matched to a gene. The germline gives CDR1 MDHEN, CDR2 SYDVKM. The length of the CDR3 is 14 residues. Written as DNA, the CDR3 is TGTGCCAGCAGTTTTACAGGGGGGGGCTATGGCTACACCTTC. This encodes CASSFTGGGYGYTF.

V is TRBV7-3 and J is TRBJ1-6, with a tentative D call TRBD1 (6 bases). The CDR3 spans 13 residues. Between the trimmed V and J ends, which lost 5 bases and 8 bases, there was a span of 10 bases. In germline, CDR1 is SGHTA, CDR2 FQGTGA. Here the CDR3 DNA reads TGTGCCAGCAGCATGGACAGTTATTCACCCCTCCACTTT. Translation gives CASSMDSYSPLHF.

This chain joins TRBV12-3 or TRBV12-4 and TRBJ1-4; D gene unclear. The ends were cut back, 8 bases at V and 5 bases at J, with 9 bases in the middle. The CDR3 runs 12 residues. For the CDR3, the DNA is TGTGCCAGCGGTCTAAGAAATGAAAAACTGTTTTTT. Translation: CASGLRNEKLFF.

V and J are TRBV7-9 and TRBJ1-3, with a weak D call TRBD1 (5 bases). Germline V gene sequence: CDR1 SEHNR, CDR2 FQNEAQ (reference sequence). V was clipped by 6 bases and J by 3 bases, with 9 bases between them. CDR3 size: 13 residues. In DNA form, the CDR3 reads TGTGCCAGCAGTCTTCAGGGTGGAAACACCATATATTTT. Amino acids: CASSLQGGNTIYF.